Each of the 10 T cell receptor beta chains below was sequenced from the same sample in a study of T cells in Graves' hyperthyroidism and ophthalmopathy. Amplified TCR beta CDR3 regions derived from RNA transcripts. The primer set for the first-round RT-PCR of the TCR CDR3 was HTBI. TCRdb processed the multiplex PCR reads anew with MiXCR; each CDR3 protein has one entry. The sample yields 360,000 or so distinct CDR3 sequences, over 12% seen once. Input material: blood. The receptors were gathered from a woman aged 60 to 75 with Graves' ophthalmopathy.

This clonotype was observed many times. The CDR3 nucleotides read TGCAGTGCCCCGACAGCCTCCTACAATGAGCAGTTCTTC. Protein product: CSAPTASYNEQFF. The chain employs TRBV20-1 and TRBJ2-1; the D gene is possibly TRBD1 (5 bases). The germline gives CDR1 DFQATT, CDR2 SNEGSKA (reference sequence). V was clipped by 6 bases and J by 0 bases, with 9 bases between them. CDR3 size: 13 residues.

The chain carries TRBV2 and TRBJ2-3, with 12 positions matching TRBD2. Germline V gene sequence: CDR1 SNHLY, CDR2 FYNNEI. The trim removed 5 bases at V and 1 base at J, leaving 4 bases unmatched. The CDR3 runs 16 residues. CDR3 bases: TGTGCCAGCAGTAAGCGACTAGCGGGAGGCACAGATACGCAGTATTTT. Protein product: CASSKRLAGGTDTQYF.

CDR3 DNA: TGTGCCAGCAGTAGGAACAGGGGAGTGGGTGGTGGCTACACCTTC. Its translation is CASSRNRGVGGGYTF. This chain uses TRBV6-1 with TRBJ1-2; 7 bases align to TRBD1. The germline V gene encodes CDR1 MNHNS and CDR2 SASEGT. With 5 bases clipped from V and 7 bases from J, the junction kept 13 bases outside the gene matches. The CDR3 consists of 15 residues.

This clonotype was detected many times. CDR3 coding DNA: TGTGCCAGCACCCAAGGGGGCACAGATACGCAGTATTTT. Encoded protein: CASTQGGTDTQYF. The chain has TRBV28 and TRBJ2-3, with D perhaps matching TRBD1 (5 bases). Germline CDR1 MDHEN, CDR2 SYDVKM. Trimming pared 7 bases from V and 1 base from J, leaving 9 bases between. The CDR3 length is 13 residues.

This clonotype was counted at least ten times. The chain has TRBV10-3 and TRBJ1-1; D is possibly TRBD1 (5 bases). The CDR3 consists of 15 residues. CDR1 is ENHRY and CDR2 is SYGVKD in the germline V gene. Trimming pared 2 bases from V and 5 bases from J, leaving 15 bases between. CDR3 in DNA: TGTGCCATCAGTGAGGGGTCGTGGGGGGGGACTGAAGCTTTCTTT. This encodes CAISEGSWGGTEAFF.

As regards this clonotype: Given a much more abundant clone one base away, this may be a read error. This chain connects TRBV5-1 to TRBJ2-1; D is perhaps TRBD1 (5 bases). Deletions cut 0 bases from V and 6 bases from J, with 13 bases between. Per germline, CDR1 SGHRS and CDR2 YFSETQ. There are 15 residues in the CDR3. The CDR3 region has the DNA TGCGCCAGCAGCTTGGTCGTAGGGGCACGCAATGAGCAGTTCTTC. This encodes CASSLVVGARNEQFF. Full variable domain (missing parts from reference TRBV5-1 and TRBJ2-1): KAGVTQTPRYLIKTRGQQVTLSCSPISGHRSVSWYQQTPGQGLQFLFEYFSETQRNKGNFPGRFSGRQFSNSRSEMNVSTLELGDSALYLCASSLVVGARNEQFFGPGTRLTVL.

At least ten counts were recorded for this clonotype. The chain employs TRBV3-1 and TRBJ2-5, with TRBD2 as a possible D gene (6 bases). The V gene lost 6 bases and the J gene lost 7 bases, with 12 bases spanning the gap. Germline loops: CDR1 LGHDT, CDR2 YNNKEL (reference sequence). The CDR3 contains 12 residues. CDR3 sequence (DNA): TGTGCCAGCAGGGGGACTCACGGGACCCAGTACTTC. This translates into CASRGTHGTQYF.

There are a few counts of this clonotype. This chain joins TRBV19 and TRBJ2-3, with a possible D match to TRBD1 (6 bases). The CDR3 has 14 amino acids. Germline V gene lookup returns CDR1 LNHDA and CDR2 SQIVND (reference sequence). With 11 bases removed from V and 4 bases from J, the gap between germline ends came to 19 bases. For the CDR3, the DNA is TGTGCCGGAAAGGACAGTTTAGAGGCAGATACGCAGTATTTT. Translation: CAGKDSLEADTQYF. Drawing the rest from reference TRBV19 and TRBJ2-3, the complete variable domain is DGGITQSPKYLFRKEGQNVTLSCEQNLNHDAMYWYRQDPGQGLRLIYYSQIVNDFQKGDIAEGYSVSREKKESFPLTVTSAQKNPTAFYLCAGKDSLEADTQYFGPGTRLTVL.

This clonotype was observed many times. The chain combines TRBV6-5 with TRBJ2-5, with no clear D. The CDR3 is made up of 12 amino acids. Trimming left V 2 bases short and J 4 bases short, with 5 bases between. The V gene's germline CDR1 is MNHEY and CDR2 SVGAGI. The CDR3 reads CASSYRAETQYF. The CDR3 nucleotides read TGTGCCAGCAGTTACCGCGCAGAGACCCAGTACTTC.

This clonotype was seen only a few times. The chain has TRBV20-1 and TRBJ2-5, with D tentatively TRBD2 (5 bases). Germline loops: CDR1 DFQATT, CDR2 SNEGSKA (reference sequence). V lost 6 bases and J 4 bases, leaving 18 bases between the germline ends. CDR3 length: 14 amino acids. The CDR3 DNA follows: TGCAGTGCCTTAGGACTGCCTCCTTTAGAGACCCAGTACTTC. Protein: CSALGLPPLETQYF.